This T cell receptor (beta chain) was documented in a study of T cell repertoires in cytomegalovirus infection (dated by TCRdb to the late 2010s). For the study in its entirety: Peptide stimulations targeted recently identified HLA-C-restricted CMV epitopes, whose presentation resists viral immunomodulation, together with well-studied HLA-B-restricted epitopes. Donor HLA type was relevant to the analysis, as public TCR beta signatures indicated carriage of CMV infection together with the matching HLA type. What the authors observed across the whole study: The ex vivo response was dominated by HLA-C-restricted CMV-specific TCR beta clonotypes, which also provided the single most frequent clonotype in two of eight donors. Carriers of CMV infection plus the relevant HLA type were discriminated by the cumulative frequency of public TCR beta family members in the study cohort and in an independent approximately 340-donor cohort.

The treatment or condition tag for this specimen amounts to: in vitro stimulation with specific CMV peptide epitopes to enrich CMV-specific T cells. The sequencing machine was an Illumina HiSeq 1500. TCRdb redid the processing of the public reads, applying fastp at Q25 and MiXCR, and retained in-frame beta chains. A single entry per CDR3 protein holds the most common genes and DNA from its merged rows. The sample has about 160,000 distinct CDR3 sequences on record, 20% to 25% of them singletons. Roughly 25% of the sample comes from the top ten. V lost 2 bases and J lost 5 bases, and the count of bases not matched to a germline gene is 5. The germline V gene sets CDR1 to MNHEY and CDR2 to SVGAGI. The CDR3 goes from the cysteine to the phenylalanine over 14 residues. Only the CDR3 part of the read is kept: 42 bases, read in frame from the first base. There are a few counts of this clonotype. Its antigen is not yet known. Base qualities are not provided; no much larger clone lies one nucleotide away.

The sequences come from CD8+ T cells from cultured PBMCs, collected from culture after CMV antigen stimulation. The chain links TRBV6-5 with TRBJ2-7, with TRBD1 identical over 8 junction bases. The source of this sequence is a human donor in good health (CMV status not recorded). Some clones in this sample may be carry-over from other donors' samples. In nucleotides, the sequence is TGTGCCAGCAGTTACCAGGGGGCAGGAGACGAGCAGTACTTC. The translation is CASSYQGAGDEQYF.